Below, 22 T cell receptor beta chains from the same sample are listed, as sequenced in a study of blood T cell repertoires in COVID-19. Sequenced by immunoSEQ multiplex PCR; TCRdb stores in-frame clones only, minus some. The sample gives approximately 92,000 clones, around 80% of which show up once; approximately 9% is in the top ten. Sequences were obtained from peripheral blood. The receptors come from a man aged 50-59 years who had recovered from COVID-19.

The chain carries TRBV5-4 and TRBJ1-2; tentatively, D is TRBD1 (5 bases). Germline CDR1 is SGHNT and CDR2 is YYREEE (reference sequence). The CDR3 sequence is 13 residues long. The V gene lost 2 bases and the J gene lost 8 bases, with 13 bases spanning the gap. CDR3 coding DNA: TGTGCCAGCAGCTTAAAGGACAAAGGGGGCTACACCTTC. Protein sequence: CASSLKDKGGYTF. Filled out from reference TRBV5-4 and TRBJ1-2, the complete variable domain reads ETGVTQSPTHLIKTRGQQVTLRCSSQSGHNTVSWYQQALGQGPQFIFQYYREEENGRGNFPPRFSGLQFPNYSSELNVNALELDDSALYLCASSLKDKGGYTFGSGTRLTVV.

This clone has just one count. This chain connects TRBV5-4 to TRBJ2-1, with 16 positions matching TRBD2. There are 18 residues in the CDR3. V shed 4 bases, J shed 9 bases, and the junction held 13 bases outside the gene matches. Germline V lookup: CDR1 SGHNT, CDR2 YYREEE (reference sequence). The CDR3 is CASSPGTSGRAWRAEQFF. Here the CDR3 DNA reads TGTGCCAGCAGCCCCGGGACTAGCGGGAGGGCCTGGAGGGCTGAGCAGTTCTTC. Supplemented by reference TRBV5-4 and TRBJ2-1, the full variable domain reads ETGVTQSPTHLIKTRGQQVTLRCSSQSGHNTVSWYQQALGQGPQFIFQYYREEENGRGNFPPRFSGLQFPNYSSELNVNALELDDSALYLCASSPGTSGRAWRAEQFFGPGTRLTVL.

This rearrangement joins TRBV9 to TRBJ2-2; no clear D gene. V was pared by 0 bases and J by 1 base, with 7 bases between. The CDR3 contains 15 residues. Germline assignment: CDR1 SGDLS and CDR2 YYNGEE. The CDR3 loop is CASSVAPLNTGELFF. CDR3 sequence (DNA): TGTGCCAGCAGCGTAGCTCCCTTGAACACCGGGGAGCTGTTTTTT.

This chain connects TRBV10-3 to TRBJ2-1, with a possible D match to TRBD1 (6 bases). The CDR3 loop spans 14 amino acids. Trimming took 2 bases from V and 9 from J, leaving 14 bases between them. Germline V gene lookup returns CDR1 ENHRY and CDR2 SYGVKD. The CDR3 DNA reads as TGTGCCATCAGTGAGGTACAGGGCGAGGGTGAGCAGTTCTTC. Its protein product is CAISEVQGEGEQFF.

V and J are TRBV19 and TRBJ1-1; TRBD1 matches 10 bases. The germline V gene encodes CDR1 LNHDA and CDR2 SQIVND (reference sequence). This CDR3 has 15 residues. V gave up 2 bases and J gave up 10 bases; unmatched junction bases: 10. Here the CDR3 DNA reads TGTGCCAGTAGTATACCTCCGGGACAGGGGATATCAGCTTTCTTT. As protein: CASSIPPGQGISAFF.

This sequence joins TRBV29-1 and TRBJ2-7, with 11 bases matching TRBD1. Unmatched junction bases numbered 8, after V lost 6 bases and J lost 4 bases. The CDR3 has 14 residues. CDR1 is SQVTM, CDR2 ANQGSEA, per germline. This CDR3 reads CSVSFGTGGYEQYF. The CDR3 nucleotides read TGCAGCGTCTCGTTCGGGACAGGGGGTTACGAGCAGTACTTC.

The chain combines TRBV6-5 with TRBJ1-2; 8 nucleotides agree with TRBD1. Germline V gene data show CDR1 as MNHEY and CDR2 as SVGAGI. The CDR3 contains 14 residues. V shed 2 bases, J shed 8 bases, and the junction held 7 bases outside the gene matches. Written as DNA, the CDR3 is TGTGCCAGCAGTTACAACAGGGGGGTCGTCGGCTACACCTTC. Translating gives CASSYNRGVVGYTF.

The V and J genes are TRBV11-2 and TRBJ1-1; 10 bases line up with TRBD1. V lost 5 bases and J lost 2; bases outside the gene matches: 8. CDR1 and CDR2 (germline): SGHAT, FQNNGV. This CDR3 has 16 residues. CDR3 amino acids: CASSPRQGAGNTEAFF. The CDR3 DNA follows: TGTGCCAGCAGCCCGAGACAGGGGGCGGGAAACACTGAAGCTTTCTTT.

The rearrangement links TRBV18 to TRBJ1-3; D ambiguous. CDR1 and CDR2 from the germline V gene are KGHSH and LQKENI. Trimming shortened V by 3 bases and J by 0 bases, and 6 bases separated the two germline ends. The CDR3 spans 14 residues. In DNA, the CDR3 is TGTGCCAGCTCACCGGGAGTCTCTGGAAACACCATATATTTT. Encoded protein: CASSPGVSGNTIYF.

J is TRBJ1-5 and V is TRBV19; TRBD1 matches 9 bases. The CDR3 totals 19 residues. The V and J ends lost 5 bases and 0 bases, in that order; junction bases with no gene match: 14. The germline CDR1 and CDR2 sequences are LNHDA and SQIVND (reference sequence). CDR3 in amino acids: CASSPRDRVTGFSNQPQHF. CDR3 bases: TGTGCCAGTAGTCCCCGGGACAGGGTTACGGGGTTTAGCAATCAGCCCCAGCATTTT.

The rearrangement uses TRBV12-3 or TRBV12-4 and TRBJ2-1; 9 bases fit TRBD2. Trimming took 3 bases from V and 15 from J; bases not matched to a gene: 9. This CDR3 comprises 13 residues. In nucleotides, the CDR3 is TGTGCCAGCAGTTTGGGGCTAGCGGGAAGGCCGTTCTTC. Translation: CASSLGLAGRPFF.

The chain is built from TRBV11-2 and TRBJ2-3; 11 bases fit TRBD2. This CDR3 comprises 17 residues. The trim removed 2 bases at V and 2 bases at J, leaving 6 bases unmatched. The germline V gene encodes CDR1 SGHAT and CDR2 FQNNGV. The CDR3 nucleotides are TGTGCCAGCAGCTTAAGGGTAGCGGGGGGGGTCACAGATACGCAGTATTTT. Amino acid sequence: CASSLRVAGGVTDTQYF. The complete variable domain, with remaining parts taken from reference TRBV11-2 and TRBJ2-3, reads EAGVAQSPRYKIIEKRQSVAFWCNPISGHATLYWYQQILGQGPKLLIQFQNNGVVDDSQLPKDRFSAERLKGVDSTLKIQPAKLEDSAVYLCASSLRVAGGVTDTQYFGPGTRLTVL.

The chain employs TRBV12-3 or TRBV12-4 and TRBJ1-2; D gene unclear. The CDR3 has 13 residues. Trimming removed 1 base from V and 4 bases from J, with 7 bases in between. The CDR3 here is CASSLDSPYGYTF. The CDR3 DNA sequence: TGTGCCAGCAGTTTAGACAGTCCCTATGGCTACACCTTC.

The V gene is TRBV6-1, the J gene TRBJ1-5; unclear D gene. Trimming took 4 bases from V and 1 from J, leaving 14 bases between them. The CDR3 is made up of 16 amino acids. Germline lookup yields CDR1 MNHNS and CDR2 SASEGT. The CDR3 here is CASSGARGGSNQPQHF. The CDR3 DNA follows: TGTGCCAGCAGTGGAGCACGTGGAGGGAGCAATCAGCCCCAGCATTTT.

The genes are TRBV24-1 and TRBJ2-4; D ambiguous. This CDR3 has 14 residues. Germline CDR1 and CDR2: KGHDR and SFDVKD. Trimming pared 3 bases from V and 0 bases from J, leaving 5 bases between. CDR3 residues: CATSDGLAKNIQYF. In DNA form, the CDR3 reads TGTGCCACCAGTGATGGGCTAGCCAAAAACATTCAGTACTTC.

The CDR3 spells CASSIYHSSYNEQFF. CDR3 in DNA: TGTGCCAGCAGCATCTACCATAGCTCCTACAATGAGCAGTTCTTC. The chain joins TRBV9 to TRBJ2-1; unclear D gene. V shed 4 bases and J shed 0 bases, with 11 bases lying between them. CDR3 size: 15 residues. CDR1 and CDR2 (germline): SGDLS, YYNGEE.

V is TRBV27 and J is TRBJ2-7; 7 bases align to TRBD2. The V gene end was trimmed by 7 bases and the J gene end by 3 bases; junction bases not matched to a gene: 6. Germline V gene lookup returns CDR1 MNHEY and CDR2 SMNVEV (reference sequence). This CDR3 has 13 residues. In nucleotides, the CDR3 is TGTGCCAGCAAGTATACGGGGGGCTACGAGCAGTACTTC. This encodes CASKYTGGYEQYF.

This chain joins TRBV18 and TRBJ1-1, with 7 bases identical to TRBD1. Germline V gene sequence: CDR1 KGHSH, CDR2 LQKENI. The junction had 5 bases not matched to a gene; V was cut back by 3 bases and J by 4 bases. CDR3 length: 14 amino acids. The CDR3 spells CASSPGQRGTEAFF. In nucleotides, the CDR3 is TGTGCCAGCTCACCGGGACAGAGGGGCACTGAAGCTTTCTTT. Full variable domain (remainder filled in from reference TRBV18 and TRBJ1-1): NAGVMQNPRHLVRRRGQEARLRCSPMKGHSHVYWYRQLPEEGLKFMVYLQKENIIDESGMPKERFSAEFPKEGPSILRIQQVVRGDSAAYFCASSPGQRGTEAFFGQGTRLTVV.

The chain recombines TRBV6-5 with TRBJ1-2; 8 nucleotides match TRBD1. The CDR3 has 14 residues. The germline gives CDR1 MNHEY, CDR2 SVGAGI. Germline trimming cut 4 bases from V and 5 bases from J; bases unmatched to any gene: 6. CDR3 loop: CASSSPRTGYGYTF. In DNA form, the CDR3 reads TGTGCCAGCAGTTCCCCCCGGACAGGGTATGGCTACACCTTC.

The CDR3 reads CASSLVGEGAEAFF. CDR3 sequence (DNA): TGTGCCAGCAGTTTGGTAGGGGAGGGGGCTGAAGCTTTCTTT. The chain employs TRBV28 and TRBJ1-1, with D perhaps TRBD1 (6 bases). With 3 bases removed from V and 6 bases from J, the gap between germline ends came to 14 bases. The CDR3 length is 14 residues. In germline, CDR1 is MDHEN, CDR2 SYDVKM.

This clone was detected only a few times. The chain recombines TRBV11-2 with TRBJ2-1; TRBD1 is a possible D gene (6 bases). V was cut by 6 bases and J by 7 bases, with 10 bases left in between. Per germline, CDR1 SGHAT and CDR2 FQNNGV. CDR3 length equals 12 residues. The CDR3 loop reads CASRGASNEQFF. The CDR3 coding sequence is TGTGCCAGCAGGGGGGCGAGTAATGAGCAGTTCTTC.

The chain employs TRBV3-1 (or the pseudogene TRBV3-2) and TRBJ1-1; TRBD1 matches 7 bases. V lost 4 bases to trimming and J lost 0 bases; unmatched junction nucleotides: 11. This CDR3 is 17 amino acids long. From germline, CDR1 is LGHDT and CDR2 YNNKEL (reference sequence). In DNA form, the CDR3 reads TGTGCCAGCAGCCGGTTTAACCCGGGGACAGTGAACACTGAAGCTTTCTTT. Its protein is CASSRFNPGTVNTEAFF.